This T cell receptor beta chain was profiled in a study of CD8+ T cells in alopecia areata. Study-level information: For the treated group, dosing was oral tofacitinib at 5 to 10 mg twice daily. The percentage of affected scalp area served as the score of severity for treated patients. Study-level points and caveats: Lesional scalp, especially alopecia totalis/universalis, showed higher clonality than normal scalp. On tofacitinib, scalp clonality and expanded CD8+ clones among top 100 fell significantly.

Concerning this clone itself: The target antigen is unknown.

After removal of 8 bases from V and 9 bases from J, the junction contained 15 bases not matched to a gene. Germline CDR1 is SQVTM and CDR2 is ANQGSEA. CDR3 length: 15 amino acids. Stated treatment: oral pan-JAK inhibitor, 5-10 mg twice daily. The authors extracted RNA and reverse transcribed it into cDNA as the sequencing template. Data came from immunoSEQ multiplex PCR; TCRdb stores just in-frame clones and leaves some out. The repertoire holds 90,000 to 130,000 clones, around three fifths seen once, with 9% to 15% in the top ten. The source of this sequence is a human donor with alopecia areata. The chain carries TRBV29-1 and TRBJ2-1, with 11 bases that match TRBD2. The sample consisted of CD8+ T cells sorted from blood, taken at week 24, from a patient treated with tofacitinib. The CDR3 is CSLRGGSGRGSEQFF. The CDR3 DNA is TGCAGCCTCAGGGGAGGTAGCGGGAGGGGGAGTGAGCAGTTCTTC.